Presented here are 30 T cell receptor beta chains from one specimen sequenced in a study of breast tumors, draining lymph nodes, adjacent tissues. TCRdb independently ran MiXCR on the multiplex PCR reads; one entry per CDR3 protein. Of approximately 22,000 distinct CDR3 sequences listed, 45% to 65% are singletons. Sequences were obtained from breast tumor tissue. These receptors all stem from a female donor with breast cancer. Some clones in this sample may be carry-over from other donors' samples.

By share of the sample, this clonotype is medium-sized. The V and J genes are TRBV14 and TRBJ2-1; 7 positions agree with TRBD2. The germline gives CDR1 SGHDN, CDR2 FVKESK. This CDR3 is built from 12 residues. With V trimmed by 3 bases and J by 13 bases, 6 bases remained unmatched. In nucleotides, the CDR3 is TGTGCCAGCAGCCAGAGGGACTACCTCCAGTTCTTC. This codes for CASSQRDYLQFF.

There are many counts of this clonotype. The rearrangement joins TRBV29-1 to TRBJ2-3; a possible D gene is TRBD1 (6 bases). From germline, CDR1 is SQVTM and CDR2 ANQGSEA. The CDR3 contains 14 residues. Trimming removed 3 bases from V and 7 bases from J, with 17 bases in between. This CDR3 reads CSVDGRSRGNTQYF. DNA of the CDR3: TGCAGCGTTGACGGCCGGAGCAGGGGAAATACGCAGTATTTT.

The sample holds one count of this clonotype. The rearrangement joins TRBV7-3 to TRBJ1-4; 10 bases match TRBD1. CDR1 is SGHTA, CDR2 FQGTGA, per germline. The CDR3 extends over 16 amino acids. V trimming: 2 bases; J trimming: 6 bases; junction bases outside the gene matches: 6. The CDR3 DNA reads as TGTGCCAGCAGCTTATCTTCCGGGACAGGGGATGAAAAACTGTTTTTT. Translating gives CASSLSSGTGDEKLFF.

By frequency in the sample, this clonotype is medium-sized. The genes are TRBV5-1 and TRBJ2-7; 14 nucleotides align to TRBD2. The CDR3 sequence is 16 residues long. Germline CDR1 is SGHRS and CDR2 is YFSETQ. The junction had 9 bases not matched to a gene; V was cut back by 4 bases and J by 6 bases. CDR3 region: CASSPGLAGVQAEQYF. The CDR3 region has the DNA TGCGCCAGCAGCCCGGGACTAGCGGGAGTCCAGGCCGAGCAGTACTTC.

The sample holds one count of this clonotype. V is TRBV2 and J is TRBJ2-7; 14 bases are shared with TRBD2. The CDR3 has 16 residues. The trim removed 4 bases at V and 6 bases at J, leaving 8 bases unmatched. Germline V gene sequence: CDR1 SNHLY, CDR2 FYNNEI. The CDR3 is CASSGGTSGGSGEQYF. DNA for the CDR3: TGTGCCAGCAGTGGGGGGACTAGCGGGGGATCGGGCGAGCAGTACTTC.

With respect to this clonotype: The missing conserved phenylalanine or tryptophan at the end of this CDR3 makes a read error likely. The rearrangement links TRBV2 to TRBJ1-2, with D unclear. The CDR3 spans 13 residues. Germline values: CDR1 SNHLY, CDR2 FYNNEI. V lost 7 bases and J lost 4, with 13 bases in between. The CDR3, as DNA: TGTGCCAGCACAGAGAGGGAGCGCTATGGCTACACCGTC. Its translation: CASTERERYGYTV.

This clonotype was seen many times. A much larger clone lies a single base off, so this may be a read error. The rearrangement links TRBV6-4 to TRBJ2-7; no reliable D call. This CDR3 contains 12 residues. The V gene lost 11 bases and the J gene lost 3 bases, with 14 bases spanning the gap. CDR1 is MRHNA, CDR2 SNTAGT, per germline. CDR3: CAEAHDSYEQYF. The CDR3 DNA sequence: TGTGCCGAGGCCCACGATAGCTACGAGCAGTACTTC.

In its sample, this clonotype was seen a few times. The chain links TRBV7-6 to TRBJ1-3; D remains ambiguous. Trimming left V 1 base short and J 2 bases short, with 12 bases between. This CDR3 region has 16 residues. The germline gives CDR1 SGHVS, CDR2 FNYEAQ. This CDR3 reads CASSLDGRIPGNTIYF. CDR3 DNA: TGTGCCAGCAGCTTAGACGGGAGGATCCCTGGAAACACCATATATTTT.

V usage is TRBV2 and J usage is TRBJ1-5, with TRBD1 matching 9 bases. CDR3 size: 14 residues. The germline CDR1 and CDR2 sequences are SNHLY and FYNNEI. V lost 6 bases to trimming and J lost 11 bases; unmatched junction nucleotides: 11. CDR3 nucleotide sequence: TGTGCCAGCAGACCAAGGACAGGGGTGTGGGCCCAGCATTTT. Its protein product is CASRPRTGVWAQHF.

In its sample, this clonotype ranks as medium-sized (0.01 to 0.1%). The CDR3 here is CASSLIGTGRNEQFF. DNA for the CDR3: TGCGCCAGCAGCTTAATCGGGACAGGACGCAATGAGCAGTTCTTC. The chain recombines TRBV5-1 with TRBJ2-1, with TRBD1 matching 8 bases. Germline V lookup: CDR1 SGHRS, CDR2 YFSETQ. This CDR3 has 15 amino acids. The trim removed 2 bases at V and 6 bases at J, leaving 7 bases unmatched.

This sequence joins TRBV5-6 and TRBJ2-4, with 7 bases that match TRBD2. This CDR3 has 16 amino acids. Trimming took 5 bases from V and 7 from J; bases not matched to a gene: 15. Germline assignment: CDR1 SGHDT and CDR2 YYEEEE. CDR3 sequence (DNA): TGTGCCAGCAGTTCGCTGGTCCCGGGGGAGGGGAACATTCAGTACTTC. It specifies CASSSLVPGEGNIQYF.

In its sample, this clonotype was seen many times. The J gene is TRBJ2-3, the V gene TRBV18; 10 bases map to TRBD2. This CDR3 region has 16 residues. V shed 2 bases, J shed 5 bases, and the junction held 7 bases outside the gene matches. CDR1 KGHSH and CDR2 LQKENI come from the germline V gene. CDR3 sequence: CASSPVASGGRDTQYF. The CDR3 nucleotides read TGTGCCAGCTCACCAGTGGCTAGCGGGGGCAGAGATACGCAGTATTTT.

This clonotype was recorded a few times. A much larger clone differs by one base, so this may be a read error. The CDR3 nucleotides are TGTGCCAGCAGCTTCCGTCGACAGACGGTAGAGACCCAGTACTTC. It codes for CASSFRRQTVETQYF. The chain links TRBV12-3 or TRBV12-4 to TRBJ2-5, with TRBD1 as a possible D gene (5 bases). The CDR3 length is 15 residues. V lost 6 bases and J lost 4, with 18 bases in between.

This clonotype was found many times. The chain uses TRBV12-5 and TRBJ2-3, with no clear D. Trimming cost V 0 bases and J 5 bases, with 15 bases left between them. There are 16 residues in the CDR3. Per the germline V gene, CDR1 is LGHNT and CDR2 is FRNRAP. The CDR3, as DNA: TGTGCTAGTGGTTTGGTAACGTTGCCGGGCGGAGATACGCAGTATTTT. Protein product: CASGLVTLPGGDTQYF. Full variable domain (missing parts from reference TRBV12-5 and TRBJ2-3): DARVTQTPRHKVTEMGQEVTMRCQPILGHNTVFWYRQTMMQGLELLAYFRNRAPLDDSGMPKDRFSAEMPDATLATLKIQPSEPRDSAVYFCASGLVTLPGGDTQYFGPGTRLTVL.

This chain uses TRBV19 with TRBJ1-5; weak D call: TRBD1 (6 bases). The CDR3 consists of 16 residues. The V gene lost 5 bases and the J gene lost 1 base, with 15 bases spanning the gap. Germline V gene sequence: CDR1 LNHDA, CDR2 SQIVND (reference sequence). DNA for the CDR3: TGTGCCAGTAGTGGAGGGGGTTCTGTAAGCAATCAGCCCCAGCATTTT. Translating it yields CASSGGGSVSNQPQHF.

The CDR3 loop reads CASNRGTGADTQYF. Here the CDR3 DNA reads TGTGCCAGCAACAGGGGGACCGGGGCAGATACGCAGTATTTT. V usage is TRBV6-6 and J usage is TRBJ2-3, with 8 nucleotides matching TRBD1. Germline assignment: CDR1 MNHNY and CDR2 SVGAGI (reference sequence). The V segment lost 7 bases and the J segment 4 bases; nucleotides outside the gene matches: 7. CDR3 length equals 14 residues.

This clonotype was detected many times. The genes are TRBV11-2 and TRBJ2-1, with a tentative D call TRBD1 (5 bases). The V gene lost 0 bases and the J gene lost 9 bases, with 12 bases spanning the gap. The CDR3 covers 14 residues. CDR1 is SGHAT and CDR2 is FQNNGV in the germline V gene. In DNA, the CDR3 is TGTGCCAGCAGCTTAGAAGGACCCAGGGCTGAGCAGTTCTTC. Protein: CASSLEGPRAEQFF. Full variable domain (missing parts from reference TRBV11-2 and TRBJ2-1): EAGVAQSPRYKIIEKRQSVAFWCNPISGHATLYWYQQILGQGPKLLIQFQNNGVVDDSQLPKDRFSAERLKGVDSTLKIQPAKLEDSAVYLCASSLEGPRAEQFFGPGTRLTVL.

The CDR3 DNA follows: TGTGCCAGCAGCAACTCGTTCGGTAGCGAGGGGACCCAGTACTTC. Protein product: CASSNSFGSEGTQYF. The chain couples TRBV7-2 to TRBJ2-5, with a tentative D call TRBD2 (5 bases). The V gene lost 5 bases and the J gene lost 7 bases, with 20 bases spanning the gap. The germline V gene encodes CDR1 SGHTA and CDR2 FQGNSA. The CDR3 has 15 amino acids.

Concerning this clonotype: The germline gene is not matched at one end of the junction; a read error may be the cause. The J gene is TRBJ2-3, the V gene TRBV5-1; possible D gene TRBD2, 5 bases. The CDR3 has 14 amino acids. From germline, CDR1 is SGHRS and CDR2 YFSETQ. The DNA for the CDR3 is TGCGCCAGCAGCTTGGGACTAAACACAGACACGCAGTATTTT. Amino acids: CASSLGLNTDTQYF.

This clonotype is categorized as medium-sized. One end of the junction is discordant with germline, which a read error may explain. CDR3 loop: CASSPQTGYSYEQYF. The CDR3 DNA reads TGTGCCAGCTCGCCACAGACAGGTTACTCCTACGAGCAGTACTTC. The chain joins TRBV18 to TRBJ2-7, with TRBD1 as a possible D gene (6 bases). The CDR3 extends over 15 amino acids. CDR1 is KGHSH and CDR2 is LQKENI in the germline V gene. Full variable domain (rest looked up from reference TRBV18 and TRBJ2-7): NAGVMQNPRHLVRRRGQEARLRCSPMKGHSHVYWYRQLPEEGLKFMVYLQKENIIDESGMPKERFSAEFPKEGPSILRIQQVVRGDSAAYFCASSPQTGYSYEQYFGPGTRLTVT.

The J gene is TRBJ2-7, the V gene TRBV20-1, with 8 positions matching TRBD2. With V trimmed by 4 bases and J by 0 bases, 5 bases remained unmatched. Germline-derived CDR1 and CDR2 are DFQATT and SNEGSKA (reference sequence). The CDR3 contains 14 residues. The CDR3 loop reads CSATSGTSSYEQYF. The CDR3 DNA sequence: TGCAGTGCTACCTCCGGGACTAGCTCCTACGAGCAGTACTTC.

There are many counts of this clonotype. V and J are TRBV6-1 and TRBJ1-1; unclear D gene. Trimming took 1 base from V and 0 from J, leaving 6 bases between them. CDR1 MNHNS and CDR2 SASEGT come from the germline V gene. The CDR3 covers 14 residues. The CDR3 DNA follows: TGTGCCAGCAGTGAAGGGCAGATGAACACTGAAGCTTTCTTT. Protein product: CASSEGQMNTEAFF.

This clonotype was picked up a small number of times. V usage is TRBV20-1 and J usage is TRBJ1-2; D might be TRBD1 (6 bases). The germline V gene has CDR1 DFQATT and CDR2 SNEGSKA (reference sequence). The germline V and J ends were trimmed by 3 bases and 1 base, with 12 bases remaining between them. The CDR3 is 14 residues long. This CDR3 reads CSASLGQSNYGYTF. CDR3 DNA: TGCAGTGCTAGCCTCGGACAGAGTAACTATGGCTACACCTTC.

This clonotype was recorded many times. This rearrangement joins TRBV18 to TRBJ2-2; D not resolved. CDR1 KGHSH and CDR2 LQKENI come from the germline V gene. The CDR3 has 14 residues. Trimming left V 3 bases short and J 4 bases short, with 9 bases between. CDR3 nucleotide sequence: TGTGCCAGCTCACCCACGGAGAGCACCGGGGAGCTGTTTTTT. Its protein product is CASSPTESTGELFF.

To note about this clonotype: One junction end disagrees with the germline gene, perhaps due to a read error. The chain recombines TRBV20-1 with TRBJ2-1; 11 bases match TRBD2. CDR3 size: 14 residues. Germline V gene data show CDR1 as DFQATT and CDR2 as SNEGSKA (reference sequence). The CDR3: CSASGTSGYTEQFF. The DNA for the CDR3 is TGCAGTGCTTCCGGGACTAGCGGATACACTGAGCAGTTCTTC.

The CDR3 DNA follows: TGCGCCAGCACCCCTTTTCCGGGGGACACCTACGAGCAGTACTTC. Amino acids: CASTPFPGDTYEQYF. V and J are TRBV5-1 and TRBJ2-7; D possibly uses TRBD1 or TRBD2 (6 bases each). The V end lost 6 bases, the J end lost 2 bases, and 18 bases lay between the germline ends. CDR3 size: 15 residues. Germline assignment: CDR1 SGHRS and CDR2 YFSETQ.

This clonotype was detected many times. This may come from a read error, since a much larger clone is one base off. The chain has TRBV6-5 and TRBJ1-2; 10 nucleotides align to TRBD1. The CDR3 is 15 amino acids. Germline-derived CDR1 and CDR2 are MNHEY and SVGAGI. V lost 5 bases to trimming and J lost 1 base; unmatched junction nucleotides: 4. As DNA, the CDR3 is TGTGCCAGCAGTCACTGGACAGGGGGTAACTATGGCTACACCTTC. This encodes CASSHWTGGNYGYTF.

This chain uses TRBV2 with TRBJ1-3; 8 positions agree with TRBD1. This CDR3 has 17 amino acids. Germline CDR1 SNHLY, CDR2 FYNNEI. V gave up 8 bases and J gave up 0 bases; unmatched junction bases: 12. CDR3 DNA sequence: TGTGCCAGCGGAGACAGGGGACTCCCGAGCTCTGGAAACACCATATATTTT. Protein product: CASGDRGLPSSGNTIYF.

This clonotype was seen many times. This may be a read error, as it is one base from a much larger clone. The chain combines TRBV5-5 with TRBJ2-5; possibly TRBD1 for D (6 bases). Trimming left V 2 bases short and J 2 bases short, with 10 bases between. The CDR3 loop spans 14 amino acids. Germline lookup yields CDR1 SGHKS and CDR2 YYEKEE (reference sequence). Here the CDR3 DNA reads TGTGCCAGCAGCTTTAACAGGGCTCAAGAGACCCAGTACTTC. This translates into CASSFNRAQETQYF.

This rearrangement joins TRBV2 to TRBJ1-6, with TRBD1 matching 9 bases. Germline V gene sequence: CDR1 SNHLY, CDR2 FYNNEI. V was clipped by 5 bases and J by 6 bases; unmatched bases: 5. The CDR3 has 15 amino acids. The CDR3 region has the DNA TGTGCCAGCAGTAAGACGGGACAGGGTAATTCACCCCTCCACTTT. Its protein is CASSKTGQGNSPLHF.